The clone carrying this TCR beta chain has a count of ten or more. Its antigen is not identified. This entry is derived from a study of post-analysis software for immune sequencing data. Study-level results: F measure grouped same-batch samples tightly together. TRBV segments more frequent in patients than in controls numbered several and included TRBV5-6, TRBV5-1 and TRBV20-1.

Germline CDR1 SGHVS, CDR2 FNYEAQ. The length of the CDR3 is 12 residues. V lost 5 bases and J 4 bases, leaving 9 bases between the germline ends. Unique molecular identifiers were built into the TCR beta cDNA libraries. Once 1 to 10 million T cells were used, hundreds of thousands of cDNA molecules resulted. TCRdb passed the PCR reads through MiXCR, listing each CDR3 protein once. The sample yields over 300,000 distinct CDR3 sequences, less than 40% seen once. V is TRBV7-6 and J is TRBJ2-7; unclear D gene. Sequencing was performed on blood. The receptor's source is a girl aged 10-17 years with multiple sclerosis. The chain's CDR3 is CASSPSRYEQYF. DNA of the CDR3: TGTGCCAGCAGCCCCTCTAGGTACGAGCAGTACTTC.